The sequence of this T cell receptor beta chain was determined in a study of cytomegalovirus exposure and HLA in healthy donors. J was trimmed by 9 bases and V by 5 bases; bases with no gene match: 10. The CDR3 sequence is 14 residues long. Germline lookup yields CDR1 LNHNV and CDR2 YYDKDF (reference sequence). The PCR contained 60 Vbeta and 13 Jbeta primers. TCRdb's copy holds only in-frame clones and misses some; the assay was immunoSEQ multiplex PCR. The sample shows more than 130,000 clones, approximately 71% of them seen only once. The source material was PBMCs. This TCR derives from a woman in her forties or fifties in good health and CMV-seronegative. This sequence joins TRBV15 and TRBJ1-5; 7 bases line up with TRBD1. This CDR3 is CATSLGQDFRPQHF. CDR3 in DNA: TGTGCCACCAGCTTAGGACAGGACTTTAGGCCCCAGCATTTT.